This T cell receptor beta chain was identified during a study of T cell responses to AZD1222 COVID-19 vaccine. With regard to this clone: What it recognizes is unknown.

V was pared by 7 bases and J by 2 bases, with 12 bases between. This CDR3 spans 14 amino acids. Germline V CDR1 and CDR2: MNHEY, SMNVEV (reference sequence). General study points: Spike was spanned by vaccine-associated CD4 TCRs, which were dominant at 160-218 and 743-854. Mostly white British, mostly female donors; authors suggested clonal diversity may be underestimated. Samples come after the peak T cell response, not at day 14.

The table came from immunoSEQ multiplex PCR; TCRdb's copy has only in-frame clones and leaves some out. The profile covers over 150,000 clones, with roughly 88% appearing a single time and 4% to 5.5% taken by the ten largest. Source: peripheral blood, taken 28 days after the second AZD1222 dose. The chain employs TRBV27 and TRBJ1-5; D is perhaps TRBD1 (5 bases). The receptor's source is an adult who received the AZD1222 COVID-19 vaccine. CDR3 in amino acids: CASTSSGGNQPQHF. DNA of the CDR3: TGTGCCAGCACGTCCTCGGGGGGCAATCAGCCCCAGCATTTT.